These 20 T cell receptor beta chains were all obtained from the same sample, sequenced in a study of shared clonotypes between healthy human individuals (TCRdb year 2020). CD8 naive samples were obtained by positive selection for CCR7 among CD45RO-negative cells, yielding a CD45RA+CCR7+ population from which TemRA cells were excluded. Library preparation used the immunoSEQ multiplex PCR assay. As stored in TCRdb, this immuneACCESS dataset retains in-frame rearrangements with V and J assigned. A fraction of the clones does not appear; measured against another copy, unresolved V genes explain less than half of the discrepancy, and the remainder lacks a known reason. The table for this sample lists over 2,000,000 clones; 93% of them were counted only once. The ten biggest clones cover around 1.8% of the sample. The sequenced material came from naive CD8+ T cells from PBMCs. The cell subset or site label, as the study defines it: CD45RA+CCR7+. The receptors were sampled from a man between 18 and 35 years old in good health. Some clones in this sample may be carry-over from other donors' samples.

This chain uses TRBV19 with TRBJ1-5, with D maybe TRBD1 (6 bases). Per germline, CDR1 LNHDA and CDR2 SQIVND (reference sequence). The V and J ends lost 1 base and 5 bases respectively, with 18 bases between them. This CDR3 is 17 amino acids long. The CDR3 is CASSIGYLVGADQPQHF. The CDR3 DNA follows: TGTGCCAGTAGTATAGGGTACCTGGTGGGGGCTGATCAGCCCCAGCATTTT.

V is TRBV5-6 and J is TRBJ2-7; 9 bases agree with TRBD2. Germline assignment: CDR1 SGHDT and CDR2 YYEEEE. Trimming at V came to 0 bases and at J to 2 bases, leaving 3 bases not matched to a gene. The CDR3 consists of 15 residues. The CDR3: CASSLDGGRAYEQYF. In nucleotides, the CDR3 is TGTGCCAGCAGCTTGGACGGCGGGAGGGCCTACGAGCAGTACTTC. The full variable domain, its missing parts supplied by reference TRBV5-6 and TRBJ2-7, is DAGVTQSPTHLIKTRGQQVTLRCSPKSGHDTVSWYQQALGQGPQFIFQYYEEEERQRGNFPDRFSGHQFPNYSSELNVNALLLGDSALYLCASSLDGGRAYEQYFGPGTRLTVT.

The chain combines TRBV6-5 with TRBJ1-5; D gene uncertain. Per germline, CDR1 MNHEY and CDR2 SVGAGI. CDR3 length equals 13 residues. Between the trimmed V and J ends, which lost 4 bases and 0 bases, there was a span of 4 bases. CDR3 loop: CASSFNSNQPQHF. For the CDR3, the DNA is TGTGCCAGCAGTTTTAATAGCAATCAGCCCCAGCATTTT.

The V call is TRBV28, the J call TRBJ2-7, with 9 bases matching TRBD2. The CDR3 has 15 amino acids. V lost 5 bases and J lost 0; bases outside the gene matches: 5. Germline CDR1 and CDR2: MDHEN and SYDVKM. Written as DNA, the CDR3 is TGTGCCAGCAGTCCACCTAGCGGGACCTCCTACGAGCAGTACTTC. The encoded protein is CASSPPSGTSYEQYF.

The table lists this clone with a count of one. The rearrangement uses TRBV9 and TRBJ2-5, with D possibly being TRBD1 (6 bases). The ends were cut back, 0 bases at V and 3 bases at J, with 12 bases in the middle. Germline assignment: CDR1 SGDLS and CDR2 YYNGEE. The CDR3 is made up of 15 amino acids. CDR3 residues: CASSVVGQRKETQYF. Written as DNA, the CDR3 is TGTGCCAGCAGCGTAGTTGGACAGAGGAAAGAGACCCAGTACTTC.

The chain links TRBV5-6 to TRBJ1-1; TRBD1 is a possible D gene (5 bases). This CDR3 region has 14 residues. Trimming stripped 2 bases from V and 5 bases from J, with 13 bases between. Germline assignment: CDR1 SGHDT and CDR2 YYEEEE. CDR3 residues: CASSLGSGRTEAFF. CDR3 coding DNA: TGTGCCAGCAGCTTAGGCTCAGGGCGAACTGAAGCTTTCTTT.

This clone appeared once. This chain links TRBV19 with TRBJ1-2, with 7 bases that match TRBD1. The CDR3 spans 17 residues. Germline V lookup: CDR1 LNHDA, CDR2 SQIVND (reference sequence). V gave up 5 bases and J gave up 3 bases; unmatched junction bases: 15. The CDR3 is CASSFGTAVFKDYGYTF. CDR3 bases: TGTGCCAGTAGTTTCGGGACAGCAGTCTTTAAAGACTATGGCTACACCTTC.

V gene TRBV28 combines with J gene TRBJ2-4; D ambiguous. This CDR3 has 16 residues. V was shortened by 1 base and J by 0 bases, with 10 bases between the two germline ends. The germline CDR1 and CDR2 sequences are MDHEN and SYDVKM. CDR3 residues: CASSLFFREAKNIQYF. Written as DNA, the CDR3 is TGTGCCAGCAGTTTATTCTTTAGAGAAGCCAAAAACATTCAGTACTTC.

This chain's CDR3 is CASSLNSDYQPQHF. The CDR3 bases are TGTGCCAGCAGTCTAAATTCCGATTATCAGCCCCAGCATTTT. V usage is TRBV6-5 and J usage is TRBJ1-5, with D unclear. The germline V gene has CDR1 MNHEY and CDR2 SVGAGI. The V end lost 5 bases, the J end lost 5 bases, and 13 bases lay between the germline ends. The CDR3 has 14 residues.

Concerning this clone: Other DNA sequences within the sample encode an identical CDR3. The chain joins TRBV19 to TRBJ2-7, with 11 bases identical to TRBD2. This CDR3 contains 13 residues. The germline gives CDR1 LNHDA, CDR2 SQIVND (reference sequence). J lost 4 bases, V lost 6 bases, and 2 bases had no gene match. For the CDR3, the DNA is TGTGCCAGTAGACTAGCGGGAGATTACGAGCAGTACTTC. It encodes CASRLAGDYEQYF.

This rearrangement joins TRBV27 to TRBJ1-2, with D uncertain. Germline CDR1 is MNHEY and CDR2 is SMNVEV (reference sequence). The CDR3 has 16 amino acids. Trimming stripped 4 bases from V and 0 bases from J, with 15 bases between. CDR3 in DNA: TGTGCCAGCAGTTCGAGTCCGAGGGTAGCTAACTATGGCTACACCTTC. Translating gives CASSSSPRVANYGYTF.

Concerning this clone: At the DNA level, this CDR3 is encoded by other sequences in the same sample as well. This chain's CDR3 is CASSLGGQGAYEQYF. The DNA of the CDR3 is TGTGCCAGCAGCTTAGGGGGACAGGGGGCTTACGAGCAGTACTTC. The rearrangement links TRBV7-9 to TRBJ2-7; 12 bases match TRBD1. Germline V gene data show CDR1 as SEHNR and CDR2 as FQNEAQ (reference sequence). The V segment lost 1 base and the J segment 4 bases; nucleotides outside the gene matches: 2. The CDR3 runs to 15 residues.

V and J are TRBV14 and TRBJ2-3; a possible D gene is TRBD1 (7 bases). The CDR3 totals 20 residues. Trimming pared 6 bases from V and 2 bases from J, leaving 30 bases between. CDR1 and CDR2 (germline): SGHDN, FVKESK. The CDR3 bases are TGTGCCAGCAGTCCTAAACCGGGACAGCCCCTCTGGGGGGACACAGATACGCAGTATTTT. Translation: CASSPKPGQPLWGDTDTQYF.

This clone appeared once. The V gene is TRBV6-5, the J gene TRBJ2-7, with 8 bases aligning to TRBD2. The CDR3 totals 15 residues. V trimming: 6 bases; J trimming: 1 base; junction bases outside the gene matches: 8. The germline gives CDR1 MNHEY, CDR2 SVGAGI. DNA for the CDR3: TGTGCCAGCAGCCCTCGTCTAGCGGGTTCCTACGAGCAGTACTTC. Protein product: CASSPRLAGSYEQYF.

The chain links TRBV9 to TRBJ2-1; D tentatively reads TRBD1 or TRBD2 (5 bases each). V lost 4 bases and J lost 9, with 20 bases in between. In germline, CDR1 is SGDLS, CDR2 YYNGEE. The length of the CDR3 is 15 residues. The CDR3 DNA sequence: TGTGCCAGCAGCCTGACGGATGGGGGATTGAGTGAGCAGTTCTTC. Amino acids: CASSLTDGGLSEQFF.

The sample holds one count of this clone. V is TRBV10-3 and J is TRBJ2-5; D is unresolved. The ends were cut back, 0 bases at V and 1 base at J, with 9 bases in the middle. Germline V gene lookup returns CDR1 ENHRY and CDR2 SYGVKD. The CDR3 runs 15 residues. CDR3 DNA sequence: TGTGCCATCAGTGAGTCGGGCGGACCCCAAGAGACCCAGTACTTC. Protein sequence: CAISESGGPQETQYF.

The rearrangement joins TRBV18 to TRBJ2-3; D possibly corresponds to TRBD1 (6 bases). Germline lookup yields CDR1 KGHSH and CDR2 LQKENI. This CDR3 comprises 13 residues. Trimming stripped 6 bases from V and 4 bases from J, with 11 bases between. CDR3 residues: CASSTGSPDTQYF. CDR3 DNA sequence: TGTGCCAGCTCTACAGGGTCCCCAGATACGCAGTATTTT.

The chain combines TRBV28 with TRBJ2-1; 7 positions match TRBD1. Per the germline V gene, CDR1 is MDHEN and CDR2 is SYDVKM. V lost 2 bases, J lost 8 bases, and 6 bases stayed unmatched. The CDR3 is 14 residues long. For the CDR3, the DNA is TGTGCCAGCAGTTTAGGACCGACAGGGTATGAGCAGTTCTTC. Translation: CASSLGPTGYEQFF.

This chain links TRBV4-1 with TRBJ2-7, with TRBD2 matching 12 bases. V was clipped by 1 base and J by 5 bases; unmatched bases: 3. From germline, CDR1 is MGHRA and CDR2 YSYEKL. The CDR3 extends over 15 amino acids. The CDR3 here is CASSQVTSGSNEQYF. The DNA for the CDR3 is TGCGCCAGCAGCCAAGTGACTAGCGGGAGCAACGAGCAGTACTTC.

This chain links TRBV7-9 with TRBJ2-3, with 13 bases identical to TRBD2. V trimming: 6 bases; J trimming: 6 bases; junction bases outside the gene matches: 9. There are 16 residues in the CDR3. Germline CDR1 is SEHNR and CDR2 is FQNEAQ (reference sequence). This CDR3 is CASRGLRTSGSDTQYF. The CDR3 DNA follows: TGTGCCAGCAGAGGCCTGAGGACTAGCGGGAGCGATACGCAGTATTTT.